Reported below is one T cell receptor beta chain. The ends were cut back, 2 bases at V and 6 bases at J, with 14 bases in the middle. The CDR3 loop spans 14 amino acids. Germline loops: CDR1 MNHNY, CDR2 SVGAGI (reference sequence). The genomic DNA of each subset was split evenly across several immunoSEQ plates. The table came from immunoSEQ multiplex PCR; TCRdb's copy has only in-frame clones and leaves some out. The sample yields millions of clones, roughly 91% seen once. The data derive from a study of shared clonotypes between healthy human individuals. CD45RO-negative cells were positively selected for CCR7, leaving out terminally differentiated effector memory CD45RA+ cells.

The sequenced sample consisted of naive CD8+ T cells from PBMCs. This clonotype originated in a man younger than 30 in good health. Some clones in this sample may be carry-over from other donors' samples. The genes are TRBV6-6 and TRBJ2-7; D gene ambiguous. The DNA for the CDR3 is TGTGCCAGCAGTTACAATGGAAATGCTGGCGAGCAGTACTTC. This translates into CASSYNGNAGEQYF.